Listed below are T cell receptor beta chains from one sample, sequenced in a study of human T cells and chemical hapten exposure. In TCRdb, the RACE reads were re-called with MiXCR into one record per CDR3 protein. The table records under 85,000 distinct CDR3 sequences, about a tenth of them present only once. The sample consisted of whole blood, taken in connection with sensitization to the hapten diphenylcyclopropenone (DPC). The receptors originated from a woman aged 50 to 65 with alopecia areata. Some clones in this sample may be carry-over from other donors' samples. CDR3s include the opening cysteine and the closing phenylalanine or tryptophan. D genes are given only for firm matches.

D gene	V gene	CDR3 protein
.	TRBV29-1	CSVERHTGEQYF
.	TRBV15	CATSREVGARNQPQHF
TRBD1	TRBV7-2	CASSPSPGQGIYGYTF
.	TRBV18	CASSQEANYGYTF
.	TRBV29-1	CSVEDLQPMNTEAFF
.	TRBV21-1	CASSKAGQDRYEQYF
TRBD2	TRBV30	CAWSAGGPGEQYF
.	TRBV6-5	CASSYRDPTQETQYF
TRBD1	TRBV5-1	CASSLRGQGHGYTF
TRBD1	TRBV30	CAWRDGQAGELFF
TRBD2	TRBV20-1	CSASLREGPETQYF
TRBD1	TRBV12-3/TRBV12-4	CASSLRGQGSSPLHF
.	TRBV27	CASSSTHSGTSYEQYF
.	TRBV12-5	CASGLVDHRGIRFNYGYTF
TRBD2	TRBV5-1	CASSRRRLAEARYNEQFF
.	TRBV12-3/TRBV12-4	CASSLSGGLTDQPQHF
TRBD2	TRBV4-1	CASSQDISGRAISYNEQFF
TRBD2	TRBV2	CASSKRPAGASTDTQYF
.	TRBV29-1	CSVGETYGYTF
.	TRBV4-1	CASSQAFIYNEQFF
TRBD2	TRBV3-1	CASSLHPTSAPDSDTQYF
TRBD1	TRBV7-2	CASSLTGAYNEQFF